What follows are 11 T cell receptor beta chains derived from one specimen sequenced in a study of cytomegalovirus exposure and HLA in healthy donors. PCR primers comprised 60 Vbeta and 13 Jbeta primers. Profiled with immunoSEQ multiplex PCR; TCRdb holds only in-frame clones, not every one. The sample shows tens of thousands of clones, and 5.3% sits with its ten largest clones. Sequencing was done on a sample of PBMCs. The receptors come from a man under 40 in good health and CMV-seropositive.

CDR3 amino acids: CASSEERTGVGGYEQYF. The CDR3 region has the DNA TGTGCCAGCAGTGAAGAGAGGACAGGGGTGGGCGGCTACGAGCAGTACTTC. The rearrangement links TRBV2 to TRBJ2-7; 9 bases align to TRBD1. The ends lost 1 base at V and 3 bases at J; junction bases unmatched: 10. This CDR3 spans 17 amino acids. CDR1 SNHLY and CDR2 FYNNEI come from the germline V gene.

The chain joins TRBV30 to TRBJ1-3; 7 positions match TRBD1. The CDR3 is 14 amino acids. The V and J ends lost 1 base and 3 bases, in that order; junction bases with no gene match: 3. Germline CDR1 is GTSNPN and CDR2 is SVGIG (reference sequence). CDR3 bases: TGTGCCTGGAGTGAGACAGGGTTTGGAAACACCATATATTTT. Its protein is CAWSETGFGNTIYF.

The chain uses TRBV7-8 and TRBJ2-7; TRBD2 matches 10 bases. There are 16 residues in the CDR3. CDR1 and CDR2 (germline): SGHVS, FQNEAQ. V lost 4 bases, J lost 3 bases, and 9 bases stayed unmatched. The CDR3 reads CASSSTTGLAVYEQYF. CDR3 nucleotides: TGTGCCAGCAGCTCAACAACTGGACTAGCGGTCTACGAGCAGTACTTC.

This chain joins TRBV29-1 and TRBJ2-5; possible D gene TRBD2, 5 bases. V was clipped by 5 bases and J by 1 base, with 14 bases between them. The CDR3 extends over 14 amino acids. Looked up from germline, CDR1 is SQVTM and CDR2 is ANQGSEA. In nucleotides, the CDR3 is TGCAGCGTTCTAGGACTTCTTGTCCAAGAGACCCAGTACTTC. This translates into CSVLGLLVQETQYF.

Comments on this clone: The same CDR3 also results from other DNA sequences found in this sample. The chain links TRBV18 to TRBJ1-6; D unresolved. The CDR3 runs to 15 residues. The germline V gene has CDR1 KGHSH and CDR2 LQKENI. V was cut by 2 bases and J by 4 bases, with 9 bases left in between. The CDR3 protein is CASSPEGGYNSPLHF. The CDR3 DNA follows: TGTGCCAGCTCACCAGAGGGTGGGTATAATTCACCCCTCCACTTT.

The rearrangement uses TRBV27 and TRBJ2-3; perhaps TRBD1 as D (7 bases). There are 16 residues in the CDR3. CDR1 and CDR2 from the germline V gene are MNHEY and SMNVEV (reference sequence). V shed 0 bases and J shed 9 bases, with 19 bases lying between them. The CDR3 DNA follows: TGTGCCAGCAGTTTATCGAGAGGCAGGGGGGTAGCAACGCAGTATTTT. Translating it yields CASSLSRGRGVATQYF.

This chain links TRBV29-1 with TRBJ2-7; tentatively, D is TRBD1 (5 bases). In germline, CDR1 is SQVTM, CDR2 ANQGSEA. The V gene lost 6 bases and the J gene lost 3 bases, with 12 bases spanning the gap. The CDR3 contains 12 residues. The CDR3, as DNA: TGCAGCGTAGCCGACAGCGTCTACGAGCAGTACTTC. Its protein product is CSVADSVYEQYF.

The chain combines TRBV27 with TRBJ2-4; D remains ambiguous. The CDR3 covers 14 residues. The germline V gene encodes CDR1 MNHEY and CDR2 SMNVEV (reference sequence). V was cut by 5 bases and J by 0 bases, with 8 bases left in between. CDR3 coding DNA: TGTGCCAGCAGTCCTGAGGTAGCCAAAAACATTCAGTACTTC. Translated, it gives CASSPEVAKNIQYF.

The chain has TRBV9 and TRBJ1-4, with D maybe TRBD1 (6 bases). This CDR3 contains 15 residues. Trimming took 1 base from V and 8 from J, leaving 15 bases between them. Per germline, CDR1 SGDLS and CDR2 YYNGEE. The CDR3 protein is CASSVMGALGEKLFF. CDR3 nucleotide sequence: TGTGCCAGCAGCGTAATGGGGGCACTGGGGGAAAAACTGTTTTTT.

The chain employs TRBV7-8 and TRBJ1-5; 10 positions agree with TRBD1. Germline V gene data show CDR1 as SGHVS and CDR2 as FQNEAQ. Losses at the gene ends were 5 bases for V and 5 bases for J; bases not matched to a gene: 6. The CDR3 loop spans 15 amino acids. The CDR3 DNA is TGTGCCAGCAGCCCGGGGACAGGGGAGGATCAGCCCCAGCATTTT. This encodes CASSPGTGEDQPQHF.

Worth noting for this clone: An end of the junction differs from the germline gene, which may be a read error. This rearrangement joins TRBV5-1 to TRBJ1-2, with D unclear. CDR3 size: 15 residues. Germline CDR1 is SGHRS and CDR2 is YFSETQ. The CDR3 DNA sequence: TGCGCCAGCAGCGTGGGAAGGTTTACTAACTATGACTACACCTTC. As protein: CASSVGRFTNYDYTF. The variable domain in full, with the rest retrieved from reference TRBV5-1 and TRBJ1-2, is KAGVTQTPRYLIKTRGQQVTLSCSPISGHRSVSWYQQTPGQGLQFLFEYFSETQRNKGNFPGRFSGRQFSNSRSEMNVSTLELGDSALYLCASSVGRFTNYDYTFGSGTRLTVV.